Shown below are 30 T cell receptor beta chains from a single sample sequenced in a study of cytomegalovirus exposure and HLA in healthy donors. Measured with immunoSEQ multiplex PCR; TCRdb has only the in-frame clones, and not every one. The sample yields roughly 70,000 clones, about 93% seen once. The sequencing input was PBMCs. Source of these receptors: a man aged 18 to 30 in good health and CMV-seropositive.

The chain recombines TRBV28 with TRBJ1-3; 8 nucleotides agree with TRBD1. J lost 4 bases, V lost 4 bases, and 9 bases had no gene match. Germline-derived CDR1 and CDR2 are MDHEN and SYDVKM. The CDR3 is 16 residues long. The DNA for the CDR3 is TGTGCCAGCAGTTCCCCAAGACAGGGGTTCGGAAACACCATATATTTT. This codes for CASSSPRQGFGNTIYF.

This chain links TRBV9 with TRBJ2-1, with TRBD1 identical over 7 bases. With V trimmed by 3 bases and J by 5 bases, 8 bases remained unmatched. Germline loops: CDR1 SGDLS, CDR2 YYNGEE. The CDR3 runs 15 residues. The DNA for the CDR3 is TGTGCCAGCAGCGCCTTCGTAGGGGGCAACAATGAGCAGTTCTTC. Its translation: CASSAFVGGNNEQFF.

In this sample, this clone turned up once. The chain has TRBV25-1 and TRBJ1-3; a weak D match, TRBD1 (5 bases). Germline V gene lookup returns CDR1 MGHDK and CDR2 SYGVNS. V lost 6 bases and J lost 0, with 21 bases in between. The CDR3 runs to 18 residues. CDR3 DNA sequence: TGTGCCAGCAGGGGATTCGACTCGGGACTCAGCTCTGGAAACACCATATATTTT. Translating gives CASRGFDSGLSSGNTIYF.

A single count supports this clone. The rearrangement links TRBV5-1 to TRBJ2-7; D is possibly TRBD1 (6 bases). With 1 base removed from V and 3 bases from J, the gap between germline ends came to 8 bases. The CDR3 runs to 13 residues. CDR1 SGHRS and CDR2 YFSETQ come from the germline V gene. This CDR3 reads CASSLNRDYEQYF. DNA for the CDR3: TGCGCCAGCAGCTTGAACAGGGACTACGAGCAGTACTTC. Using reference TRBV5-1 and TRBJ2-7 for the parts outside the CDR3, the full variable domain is KAGVTQTPRYLIKTRGQQVTLSCSPISGHRSVSWYQQTPGQGLQFLFEYFSETQRNKGNFPGRFSGRQFSNSRSEMNVSTLELGDSALYLCASSLNRDYEQYFGPGTRLTVT.

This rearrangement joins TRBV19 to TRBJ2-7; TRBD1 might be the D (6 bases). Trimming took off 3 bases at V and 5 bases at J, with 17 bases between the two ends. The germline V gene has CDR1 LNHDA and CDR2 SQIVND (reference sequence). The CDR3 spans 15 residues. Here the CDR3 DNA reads TGTGCCAGTAGTATGGCAGGGGCGTTGATTAACGAGCAGTACTTC. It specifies CASSMAGALINEQYF.

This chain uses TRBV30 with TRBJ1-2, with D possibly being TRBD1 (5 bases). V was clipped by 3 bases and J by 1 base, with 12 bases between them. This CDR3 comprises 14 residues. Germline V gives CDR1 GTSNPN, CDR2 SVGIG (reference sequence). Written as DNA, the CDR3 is TGTGCCTGGAGCGACGACGGACATAACTATGGCTACACCTTC. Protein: CAWSDDGHNYGYTF.

CDR3 in amino acids: CASSTLGLAGGEQFF. The CDR3 DNA follows: TGTGCCAGTAGTACCCTGGGACTAGCGGGCGGGGAGCAGTTCTTC. The chain is built from TRBV19 and TRBJ2-1; 12 nucleotides line up with TRBD2. Trimming took 4 bases from V and 10 from J; bases not matched to a gene: 8. The germline V gene encodes CDR1 LNHDA and CDR2 SQIVND (reference sequence). The CDR3 sequence is 15 residues long.

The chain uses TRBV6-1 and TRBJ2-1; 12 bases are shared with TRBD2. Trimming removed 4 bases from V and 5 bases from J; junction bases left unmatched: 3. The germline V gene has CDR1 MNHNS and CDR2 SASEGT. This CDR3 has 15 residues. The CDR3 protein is CASSGLAGENNEQFF. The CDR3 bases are TGTGCCAGCAGTGGACTAGCGGGAGAAAACAATGAGCAGTTCTTC.

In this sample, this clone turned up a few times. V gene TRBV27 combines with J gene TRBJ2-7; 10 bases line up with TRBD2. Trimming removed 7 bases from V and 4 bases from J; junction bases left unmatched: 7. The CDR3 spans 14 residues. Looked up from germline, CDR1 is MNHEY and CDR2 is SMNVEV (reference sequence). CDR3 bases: TGTGCCAGCATGGGACTAGCGAGAAAGTACGAGCAGTACTTC. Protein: CASMGLARKYEQYF.

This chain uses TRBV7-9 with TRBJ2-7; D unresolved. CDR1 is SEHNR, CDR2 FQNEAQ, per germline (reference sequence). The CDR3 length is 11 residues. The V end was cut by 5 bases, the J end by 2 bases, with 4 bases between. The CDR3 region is CASSPAYEQYF. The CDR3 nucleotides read TGTGCCAGCAGCCCGGCCTACGAGCAGTACTTC. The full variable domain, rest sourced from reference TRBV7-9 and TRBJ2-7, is DTGVSQNPRHKITKRGQNVTFRCDPISEHNRLYWYRQTLGQGPEFLTYFQNEAQLEKSRLLSDRFSAERPKGSFSTLEIQRTEQGDSAMYLCASSPAYEQYFGPGTRLTVT.

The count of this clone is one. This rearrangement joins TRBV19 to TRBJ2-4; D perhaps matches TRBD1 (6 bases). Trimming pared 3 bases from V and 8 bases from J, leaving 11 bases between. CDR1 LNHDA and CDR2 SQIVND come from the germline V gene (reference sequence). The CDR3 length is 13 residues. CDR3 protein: CASSMAGADIQYF. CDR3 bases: TGTGCCAGTAGTATGGCAGGGGCGGACATTCAGTACTTC.

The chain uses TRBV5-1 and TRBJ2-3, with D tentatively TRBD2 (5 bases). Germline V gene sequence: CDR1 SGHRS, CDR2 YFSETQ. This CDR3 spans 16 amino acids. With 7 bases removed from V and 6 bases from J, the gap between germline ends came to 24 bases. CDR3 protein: CASSRGGSGQQDTQYF. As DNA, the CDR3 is TGCGCCAGCTCCCGGGGTGGCTCCGGCCAGCAGGATACGCAGTATTTT.

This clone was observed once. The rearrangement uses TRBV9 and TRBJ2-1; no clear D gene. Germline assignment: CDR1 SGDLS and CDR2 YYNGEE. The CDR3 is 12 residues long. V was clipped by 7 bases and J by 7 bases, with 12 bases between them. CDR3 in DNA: TGTGCCAGCGCGCCCCCTATAAATGAGCAGTTCTTC. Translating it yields CASAPPINEQFF.

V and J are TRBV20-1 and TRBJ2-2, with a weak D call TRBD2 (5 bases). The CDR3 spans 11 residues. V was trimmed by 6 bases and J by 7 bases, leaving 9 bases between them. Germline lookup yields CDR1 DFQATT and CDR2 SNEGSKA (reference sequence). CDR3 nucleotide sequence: TGCAGTGCGAGGGAGTTCGGGGAGCTGTTTTTT. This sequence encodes CSAREFGELFF.

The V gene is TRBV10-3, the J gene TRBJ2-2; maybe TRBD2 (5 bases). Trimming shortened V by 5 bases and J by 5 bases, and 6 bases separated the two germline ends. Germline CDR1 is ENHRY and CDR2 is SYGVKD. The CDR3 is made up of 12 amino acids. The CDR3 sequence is CAISPGTGELFF. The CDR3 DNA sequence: TGTGCCATCAGTCCGGGGACCGGGGAGCTGTTTTTT.

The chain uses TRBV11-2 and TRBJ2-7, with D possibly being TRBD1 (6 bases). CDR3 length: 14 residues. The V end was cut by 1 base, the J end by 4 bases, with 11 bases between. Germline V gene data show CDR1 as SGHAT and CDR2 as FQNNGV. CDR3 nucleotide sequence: TGTGCCAGCAGCTTAGCCCGACAGGCTTACGAGCAGTACTTC. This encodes CASSLARQAYEQYF.

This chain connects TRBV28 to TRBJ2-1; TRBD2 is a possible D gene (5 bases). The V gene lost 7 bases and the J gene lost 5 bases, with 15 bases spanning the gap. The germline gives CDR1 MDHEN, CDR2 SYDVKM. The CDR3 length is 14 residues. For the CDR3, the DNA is TGTGCCAGCATCCCGGGGAATTGGAACAATGAGCAGTTCTTC. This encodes CASIPGNWNNEQFF.

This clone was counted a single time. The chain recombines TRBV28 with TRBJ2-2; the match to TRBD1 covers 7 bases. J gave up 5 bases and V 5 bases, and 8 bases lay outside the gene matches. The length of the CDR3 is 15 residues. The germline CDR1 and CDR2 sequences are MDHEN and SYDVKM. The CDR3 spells CASSRQGRGTGELFF. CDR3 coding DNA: TGTGCCAGCAGTCGCCAGGGCAGGGGGACCGGGGAGCTGTTTTTT.

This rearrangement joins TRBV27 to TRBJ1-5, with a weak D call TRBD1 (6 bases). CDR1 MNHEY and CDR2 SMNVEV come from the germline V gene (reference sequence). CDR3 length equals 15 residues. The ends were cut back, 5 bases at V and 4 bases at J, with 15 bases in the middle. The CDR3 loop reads CASSLGGGWNQPQHF. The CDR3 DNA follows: TGTGCCAGCAGTCTGGGAGGGGGTTGGAATCAGCCCCAGCATTTT.

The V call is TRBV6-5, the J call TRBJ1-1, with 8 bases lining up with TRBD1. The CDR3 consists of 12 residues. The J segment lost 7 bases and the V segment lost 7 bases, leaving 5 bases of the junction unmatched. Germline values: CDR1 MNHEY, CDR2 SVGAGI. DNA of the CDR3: TGTGCCAGCACCGGGGGGACAGGTGAAGCTTTCTTT. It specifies CASTGGTGEAFF.

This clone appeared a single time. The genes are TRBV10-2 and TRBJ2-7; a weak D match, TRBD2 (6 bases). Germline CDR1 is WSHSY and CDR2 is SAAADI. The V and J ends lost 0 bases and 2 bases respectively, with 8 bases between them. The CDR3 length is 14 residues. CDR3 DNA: TGCGCCAGCAGTGAGTCACTAGCTGCCTACGAGCAGTACTTC. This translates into CASSESLAAYEQYF.

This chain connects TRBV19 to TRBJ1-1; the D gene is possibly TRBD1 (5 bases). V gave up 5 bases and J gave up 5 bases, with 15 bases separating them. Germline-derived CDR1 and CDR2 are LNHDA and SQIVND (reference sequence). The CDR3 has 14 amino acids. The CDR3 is CASSLTGGRTEAFF. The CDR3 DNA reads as TGTGCCAGTAGTCTCACGGGGGGAAGGACTGAAGCTTTCTTT.

The CDR3 DNA reads TGTGCCATCAGTGAGTCGATTCGGGGGTATACGGCTAAGACCCAGTACTTC. Encoded protein: CAISESIRGYTAKTQYF. The chain carries TRBV10-3 and TRBJ2-5, with a tentative D call TRBD2 (6 bases). V gave up 0 bases and J gave up 6 bases, with 20 bases separating them. This CDR3 region has 17 residues. The germline V gene encodes CDR1 ENHRY and CDR2 SYGVKD.

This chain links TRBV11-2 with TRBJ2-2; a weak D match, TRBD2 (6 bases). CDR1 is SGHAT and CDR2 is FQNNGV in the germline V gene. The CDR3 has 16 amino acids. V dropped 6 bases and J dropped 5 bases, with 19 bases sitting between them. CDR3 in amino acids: CASRPILGRRTGELFF. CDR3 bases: TGTGCCAGCAGGCCGATCCTCGGGAGAAGGACCGGGGAGCTGTTTTTT.

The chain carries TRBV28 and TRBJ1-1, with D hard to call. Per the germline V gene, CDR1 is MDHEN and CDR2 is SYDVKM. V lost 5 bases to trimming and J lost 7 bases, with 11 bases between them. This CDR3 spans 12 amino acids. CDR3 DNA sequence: TGTGCCAGCAGTGTTACAGACCTTGAAGCTTTCTTT. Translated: CASSVTDLEAFF.

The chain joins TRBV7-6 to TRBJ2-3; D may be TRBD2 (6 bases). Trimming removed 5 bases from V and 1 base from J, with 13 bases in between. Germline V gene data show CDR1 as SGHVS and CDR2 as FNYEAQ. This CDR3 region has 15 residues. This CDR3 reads CASSLGSGGTDTQYF. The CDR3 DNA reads TGTGCCAGCAGCCTCGGCTCGGGGGGCACAGATACGCAGTATTTT.

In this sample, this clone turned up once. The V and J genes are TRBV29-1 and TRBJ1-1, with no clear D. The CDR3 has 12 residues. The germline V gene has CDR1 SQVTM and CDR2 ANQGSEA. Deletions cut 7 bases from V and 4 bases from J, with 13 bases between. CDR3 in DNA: TGCAGCGCCCCGGGAGGTGGCACTGAAGCTTTCTTT. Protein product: CSAPGGGTEAFF.

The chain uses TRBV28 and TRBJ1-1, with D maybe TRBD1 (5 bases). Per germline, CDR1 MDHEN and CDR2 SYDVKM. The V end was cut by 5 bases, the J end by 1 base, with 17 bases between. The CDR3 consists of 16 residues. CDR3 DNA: TGTGCCAGCAGTGTGACAGTAACATCCTCGAACACTGAAGCTTTCTTT. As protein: CASSVTVTSSNTEAFF.

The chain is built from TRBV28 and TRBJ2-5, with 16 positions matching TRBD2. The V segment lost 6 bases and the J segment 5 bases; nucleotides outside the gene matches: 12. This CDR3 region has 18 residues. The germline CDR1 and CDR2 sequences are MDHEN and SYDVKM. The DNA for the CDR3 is TGTGCCAGCAGCTCCGGGGGACTAGCGGGAGGGCTGTGGGAGACCCAGTACTTC. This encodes CASSSGGLAGGLWETQYF.

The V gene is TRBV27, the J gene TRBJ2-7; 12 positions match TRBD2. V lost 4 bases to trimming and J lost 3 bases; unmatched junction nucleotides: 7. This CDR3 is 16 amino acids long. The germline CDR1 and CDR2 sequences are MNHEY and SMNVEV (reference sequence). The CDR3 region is CASSYPPGLAGYEQYF. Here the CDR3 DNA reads TGTGCCAGCAGTTACCCGCCGGGACTAGCGGGCTACGAGCAGTACTTC.